This is a list of T cell receptor beta chains from one sample in a study of T cells in Graves' hyperthyroidism and ophthalmopathy. TCRdb itself ran the multiplex PCR reads through MiXCR, one entry per CDR3 protein. This sample has hundreds of thousands of distinct CDR3 sequences; around 39% occur once, and the top ten carry 7% to 10%. Sequencing was carried out using blood. The receptors stem from a young man with Graves' hyperthyroidism. Both conserved end residues are part of each CDR3. Fields, in order: V gene, D gene, clone size, J gene, CDR3 protein, CDR3 DNA. A D gene is named only where the DNA matches it firmly. Not every row has a clone size; where given, it reads once, few, many or a size class.

v_gene: TRBV5-1
d_gene: TRBD2
abundance: few
j_gene: TRBJ2-2
CDR3aa: CASSFYGTSGELFF
CDR3nt: TGCGCCAGCAGCTTTTACGGGACTAGCGGGGAGCTGTTTTTT

v_gene: TRBV10-3
d_gene: TRBD1
abundance: NA
j_gene: TRBJ2-3
CDR3aa: CAISGTGTSTDTQYF
CDR3nt: TGTGCCATCAGTGGGACAGGAACCAGCACAGATACGCAGTATTTT

v_gene: TRBV2
d_gene: TRBD1
abundance: many
j_gene: TRBJ1-2
CDR3aa: CARTGYGYTF
CDR3nt: TGTGCCAGGACAGGGTATGGCTACACCTTC

v_gene: TRBV11-2
d_gene: NA
abundance: once
j_gene: TRBJ2-2
CDR3aa: CASSHRQGGTGELFF
CDR3nt: TGTGCCAGCAGCCATCGACAGGGAGGGACCGGGGAGCTGTTTTTT

v_gene: TRBV24-1
d_gene: TRBD1
abundance: few
j_gene: TRBJ2-7
CDR3aa: CATSDPRTGFYEQYF
CDR3nt: TGTGCCACCAGTGACCCGCGGACAGGCTTCTACGAGCAGTACTTC

v_gene: TRBV5-1
d_gene: NA
abundance: NA
j_gene: TRBJ2-7
CDR3aa: CASSQVWGLDEQYF
CDR3nt: TGCGCCAGCAGCCAAGTCTGGGGGCTGGACGAGCAGTACTTC

v_gene: TRBV12-3/TRBV12-4
d_gene: TRBD1
abundance: few
j_gene: TRBJ1-3
CDR3aa: CAIDRGGNTIYF
CDR3nt: TGTGCCATCGACAGGGGAGGAAACACCATATATTTT

v_gene: TRBV11-1
d_gene: NA
abundance: NA
j_gene: TRBJ2-7
CDR3aa: CASSYSMAQSSYEQYF
CDR3nt: TGTGCCAGCAGTTACTCGATGGCGCAGAGCTCCTACGAGCAGTACTTC

v_gene: TRBV5-6
d_gene: TRBD1
abundance: NA
j_gene: TRBJ2-5
CDR3aa: CASSLGGTGLKTQYF
CDR3nt: TGTGCCAGCAGCTTGGGGGGGACAGGGTTGAAGACCCAGTACTTC

v_gene: TRBV7-9
d_gene: TRBD1
abundance: many
j_gene: TRBJ2-6
CDR3aa: CASSSDRAGANVLTF
CDR3nt: TGTGCCAGCAGCTCGGACAGGGCTGGGGCCAACGTCCTGACTTTC

v_gene: TRBV10-3
d_gene: NA
abundance: few
j_gene: TRBJ2-5
CDR3aa: CAISETKGDFDETQYF
CDR3nt: TGTGCCATCAGTGAGACGAAAGGGGACTTCGATGAGACCCAGTACTTC

v_gene: TRBV2
d_gene: NA
abundance: many
j_gene: TRBJ1-3
CDR3aa: CANGRTGLSSGNTIYF
CDR3nt: TGTGCCAACGGGAGAACAGGCCTGAGCTCTGGAAACACCATATATTTT

v_gene: TRBV20-1
d_gene: NA
abundance: few
j_gene: TRBJ1-2
CDR3aa: CSARGNRNYGYTF
CDR3nt: TGCAGTGCTAGAGGAAACAGGAACTATGGCTACACCTTC

v_gene: TRBV19
d_gene: NA
abundance: few
j_gene: TRBJ2-5
CDR3aa: CASSNRQARETQYF
CDR3nt: TGTGCCAGTAGTAATCGACAGGCTCGAGAGACCCAGTACTTC

v_gene: TRBV15
d_gene: NA
abundance: NA
j_gene: TRBJ2-7
CDR3aa: CATRQRGYEQYF
CDR3nt: TGTGCCACCAGACAAAGGGGCTACGAGCAGTACTTC

v_gene: TRBV6-4
d_gene: TRBD1
abundance: NA
j_gene: TRBJ2-5
CDR3aa: CASSKTGGSETQYF
CDR3nt: TGTGCCAGCAGTAAAACAGGGGGTAGTGAGACCCAGTACTTC

v_gene: TRBV12-3/TRBV12-4
d_gene: NA
abundance: NA
j_gene: TRBJ1-1
CDR3aa: CASSPDGYFEANTEAFF
CDR3nt: TGTGCCAGCAGTCCCGATGGGTATTTCGAGGCGAACACTGAAGCTTTCTTT

v_gene: TRBV12-3/TRBV12-4
d_gene: NA
abundance: few
j_gene: TRBJ1-1
CDR3aa: CASSTTYLNTEAFF
CDR3nt: TGTGCCAGCAGTACCACTTATTTGAACACTGAAGCTTTCTTT

v_gene: TRBV6-5
d_gene: TRBD1
abundance: few
j_gene: TRBJ1-6
CDR3aa: CASSEGADSPLHF
CDR3nt: TGTGCCAGCAGTGAGGGGGCAGATTCACCCCTCCACTTT

v_gene: TRBV25-1
d_gene: TRBD1
abundance: many
j_gene: TRBJ1-4
CDR3aa: CASSTAGGGNEKLFF
CDR3nt: TGTGCCAGCAGTACCGCAGGGGGCGGTAATGAAAAACTGTTTTTT

v_gene: TRBV6-5
d_gene: NA
abundance: once
j_gene: TRBJ1-2
CDR3aa: CASSYSRVGGYGYTF
CDR3nt: TGTGCCAGCAGTTACTCAAGGGTTGGGGGCTATGGCTACACCTTC

v_gene: TRBV7-9
d_gene: TRBD1
abundance: NA
j_gene: TRBJ1-1
CDR3aa: CASSWTGETLRTEAFF
CDR3nt: TGTGCCAGCAGTTGGACAGGGGAGACCCTGAGGACTGAAGCTTTCTTT

v_gene: TRBV24-1
d_gene: TRBD1
abundance: NA
j_gene: TRBJ1-1
CDR3aa: CATSPSRAGGSTEAFF
CDR3nt: TGTGCCACCAGTCCCTCACGGGCAGGGGGCTCAACTGAAGCTTTCTTT

v_gene: TRBV7-2
d_gene: TRBD2
abundance: NA
j_gene: TRBJ2-2
CDR3aa: CASSPRTRSTGELFF
CDR3nt: TGTGCCAGCAGTCCCCGGACTAGGAGCACCGGGGAGCTGTTTTTT

v_gene: TRBV5-1
d_gene: NA
abundance: NA
j_gene: TRBJ1-2
CDR3aa: CASSTLWGGEDGYTF
CDR3nt: TGCGCCAGCAGCACCCTGTGGGGGGGCGAGGATGGCTACACCTTC

v_gene: TRBV29-1
d_gene: TRBD2
abundance: many
j_gene: TRBJ2-7
CDR3aa: CSVVESGNYEQYF
CDR3nt: TGCAGCGTTGTTGAAAGCGGGAACTACGAGCAGTACTTC

v_gene: TRBV5-1
d_gene: NA
abundance: few
j_gene: TRBJ2-7
CDR3aa: CASSLGTVGTYEQYF
CDR3nt: TGCGCCAGCAGCTTGGGGACGGTGGGGACCTACGAGCAGTACTTC

v_gene: TRBV4-1
d_gene: NA
abundance: few
j_gene: TRBJ1-2
CDR3aa: CASSQGEGLNYGYTF
CDR3nt: TGCGCCAGCAGCCAAGGAGAAGGGCTTAACTATGGCTACACCTTC

v_gene: TRBV9
d_gene: NA
abundance: NA
j_gene: TRBJ1-3
CDR3aa: CASTPEVYSGNTIYF
CDR3nt: TGTGCCAGCACCCCAGAGGTCTACTCTGGAAACACCATATATTTT

v_gene: TRBV7-9
d_gene: NA
abundance: NA
j_gene: TRBJ2-7
CDR3aa: CASSLSRHPYEQYF
CDR3nt: TGTGCCAGCAGCTTATCCCGACACCCCTACGAGCAGTACTTC

v_gene: TRBV6-5
d_gene: TRBD1
abundance: many
j_gene: TRBJ1-6
CDR3aa: CASSHDRGRSPLHF
CDR3nt: TGTGCCAGCAGTCACGACAGGGGTCGATCACCCCTCCACTTT

v_gene: TRBV25-1
d_gene: NA
abundance: many
j_gene: TRBJ2-5
CDR3aa: CASSATYFPSERTQYF
CDR3nt: TGTGCCAGCAGCGCCACCTATTTCCCTTCCGAGAGGACCCAGTACTTC

v_gene: TRBV7-2
d_gene: TRBD1
abundance: many
j_gene: TRBJ2-6
CDR3aa: CAAEGASANVLTF
CDR3nt: TGTGCCGCCGAGGGGGCCTCTGCCAACGTCCTGACTTTC

v_gene: TRBV6-5
d_gene: TRBD1
abundance: few
j_gene: TRBJ2-5
CDR3aa: CASIADRGYQETQYF
CDR3nt: TGTGCCAGCATCGCGGACAGGGGGTACCAAGAGACCCAGTACTTC

v_gene: TRBV13
d_gene: NA
abundance: NA
j_gene: TRBJ1-1
CDR3aa: CASSQQGTTEAFF
CDR3nt: TGTGCCAGCAGCCAGCAGGGGACCACTGAAGCTTTCTTT

v_gene: TRBV7-9
d_gene: TRBD1
abundance: NA
j_gene: TRBJ1-2
CDR3aa: CASSVTGQNYGYTF
CDR3nt: TGTGCCAGCAGCGTAACGGGACAGAACTATGGCTACACCTTC

v_gene: TRBV10-2
d_gene: NA
abundance: NA
j_gene: TRBJ1-1
CDR3aa: CASSEAGARTEAFF
CDR3nt: TGCGCCAGCAGTGAAGCGGGGGCGCGGACTGAAGCTTTCTTT

v_gene: TRBV9
d_gene: TRBD2
abundance: many
j_gene: TRBJ2-5
CDR3aa: CASSVLAGGETQYF
CDR3nt: TGTGCCAGCAGCGTTCTAGCGGGAGGAGAGACCCAGTACTTC

v_gene: TRBV6-5
d_gene: TRBD1
abundance: NA
j_gene: TRBJ2-5
CDR3aa: CASTWTGSQETQYF
CDR3nt: TGTGCCAGCACCTGGACAGGGTCCCAAGAGACCCAGTACTTC

v_gene: TRBV20-1
d_gene: NA
abundance: many
j_gene: TRBJ2-7
CDR3aa: CSASREGDEQYF
CDR3nt: TGCAGTGCCAGTAGGGAGGGGGACGAGCAGTACTTC

v_gene: TRBV19
d_gene: NA
abundance: many
j_gene: TRBJ2-5
CDR3aa: CASTPSGSLETQYF
CDR3nt: TGTGCCAGTACCCCTTCGGGATCTCTGGAGACCCAGTACTTC

v_gene: TRBV10-3
d_gene: NA
abundance: many
j_gene: TRBJ2-7
CDR3aa: CAITGGPGNEQYF
CDR3nt: TGTGCCATCACAGGAGGGCCCGGGAACGAGCAGTACTTC

v_gene: TRBV7-8
d_gene: TRBD1
abundance: NA
j_gene: TRBJ2-7
CDR3aa: CASSDPGTGWYEQYF
CDR3nt: TGTGCCAGCAGCGACCCCGGGACAGGGTGGTACGAGCAGTACTTC

v_gene: TRBV5-4
d_gene: NA
abundance: NA
j_gene: TRBJ2-7
CDR3aa: CASSNEEQGHAEQYF
CDR3nt: TGTGCCAGCAGCAATGAGGAACAGGGCCACGCCGAGCAGTACTTC

v_gene: TRBV20-1
d_gene: TRBD2
abundance: NA
j_gene: TRBJ2-2
CDR3aa: CSADPGLAGGPVTGELFF
CDR3nt: TGCAGTGCAGACCCGGGACTAGCGGGGGGGCCGGTCACCGGGGAGCTGTTTTTT

v_gene: TRBV2
d_gene: TRBD2
abundance: NA
j_gene: TRBJ2-3
CDR3aa: CASSEYFRAGPDTQYF
CDR3nt: TGTGCCAGCAGTGAATATTTCCGAGCGGGGCCAGATACGCAGTATTTT

v_gene: TRBV9
d_gene: TRBD1
abundance: NA
j_gene: TRBJ2-2
CDR3aa: CASSVAVTGGTGELFF
CDR3nt: TGTGCCAGCAGCGTAGCCGTAACAGGGGGGACCGGGGAGCTGTTTTTT

v_gene: TRBV6-6
d_gene: NA
abundance: NA
j_gene: TRBJ1-6
CDR3aa: CASSLAGRGNSPLHF
CDR3nt: TGTGCCAGCAGTTTAGCCGGGAGAGGGAATTCACCCCTCCACTTT